A single sample gave rise to the 21 T cell receptor beta chains below, sequenced in a study of blood T cell repertoires in COVID-19 (dated by TCRdb to about 2020). Library creation used the immunoSEQ multiplex PCR assay. Imported from immuneACCESS, the table was reduced by TCRdb to in-frame sequences with V and J called. These copies leave out some clones; in studies compared against another copy, an unresolved V gene accounts for under half, and the cause of the remainder is not known. This sample comprises 200,000 to 250,000 clones, approximately 87% of them detected only once. Under 3% of the sample rests with the top ten. Sequences were obtained from peripheral blood. The receptors were sampled from a woman aged 65 to 85 with active or convalescent COVID-19.

This clone has just a few counts. V and J are TRBV7-9 and TRBJ1-2, with 8 bases matching TRBD1. Germline V gene data show CDR1 as SEHNR and CDR2 as FQNEAQ (reference sequence). This CDR3 is 15 amino acids long. V dropped 1 base and J dropped 8; count of bases not matched to a gene: 9. CDR3 amino acids: CASSLESTRGRGYTF. The CDR3 DNA follows: TGTGCCAGCAGCTTAGAGTCGACCAGGGGGCGCGGCTACACCTTC. Complete variable domain (other parts from reference TRBV7-9 and TRBJ1-2): DTGVSQNPRHKITKRGQNVTFRCDPISEHNRLYWYRQTLGQGPEFLTYFQNEAQLEKSRLLSDRFSAERPKGSFSTLEIQRTEQGDSAMYLCASSLESTRGRGYTFGSGTRLTVV.

V and J are TRBV6-6 and TRBJ2-1; D might be TRBD2 (5 bases). In germline, CDR1 is MNHNY, CDR2 SVGAGI (reference sequence). The V and J ends lost 7 bases and 7 bases respectively, with 8 bases between them. The CDR3 loop spans 11 amino acids. The CDR3 sequence is CASTRGNEQFF. Here the CDR3 DNA reads TGTGCCAGCACACGAGGGAATGAGCAGTTCTTC.

This clone occurred once. This rearrangement joins TRBV28 to TRBJ1-6; the match to TRBD1 covers 9 bases. The CDR3 runs to 16 residues. The ends lost 4 bases at V and 0 bases at J; junction bases unmatched: 1. CDR1 is MDHEN, CDR2 SYDVKM, per germline. CDR3 sequence: CASSSGQGSYNSPLHF. In DNA, the CDR3 is TGTGCCAGCAGTTCGGGACAGGGCTCCTATAATTCACCCCTCCACTTT.

The chain has TRBV25-1 and TRBJ2-7; 7 bases agree with TRBD1. Trimming cost V 5 bases and J 3 bases; bases outside gene matches: 10. Germline-derived CDR1 and CDR2 are MGHDK and SYGVNS. This CDR3 has 15 residues. CDR3 region: CASSKPGTEFYEQYF. The CDR3 bases are TGTGCCAGCAGTAAGCCCGGGACAGAGTTCTACGAGCAGTACTTC.

The genes are TRBV5-1 and TRBJ2-3; a possible D gene is TRBD2 (6 bases). V lost 5 bases, J lost 2 bases, and 15 bases lay in between. Germline-derived CDR1 and CDR2 are SGHRS and YFSETQ. The CDR3 loop spans 15 amino acids. The CDR3 DNA follows: TGCGCCAGCAGGGGGGGTGGAACTCTCACAGATACGCAGTATTTT. Translating gives CASRGGGTLTDTQYF.

J is TRBJ2-7 and V is TRBV19; D is unclear. This CDR3 has 13 amino acids. Germline V CDR1 and CDR2: LNHDA, SQIVND (reference sequence). The V end was cut by 10 bases, the J end by 0 bases, with 13 bases between. In DNA, the CDR3 is TGTGCCACCAAAATCGACAACTCCTACGAGCAGTACTTC. Translation gives CATKIDNSYEQYF.

The V call is TRBV19, the J call TRBJ1-1, with no clear D. Germline CDR1 reads LNHDA; CDR2 reads SQIVND (reference sequence). V was clipped by 4 bases and J by 6 bases, with 6 bases between them. The CDR3 extends over 11 amino acids. CDR3 nucleotides: TGTGCCAGTAGTACCCCCGCTGAAGCTTTCTTT. It translates to CASSTPAEAFF.

The rearrangement links TRBV18 to TRBJ1-2; D is undetermined. CDR1 KGHSH and CDR2 LQKENI come from the germline V gene. With 3 bases removed from V and 6 bases from J, the gap between germline ends came to 8 bases. The CDR3 contains 12 residues. The CDR3 here is CASSPAADGYTF. Written as DNA, the CDR3 is TGTGCCAGCTCACCGGCCGCCGATGGCTACACCTTC.

Only a few counts were recorded for this clone. The chain employs TRBV3-1 (or the pseudogene TRBV3-2) and TRBJ2-1, with D tentatively TRBD1 (6 bases). V lost 1 base and J lost 2, with 9 bases in between. Germline CDR1 LGHDT, CDR2 YNNKEL (reference sequence). The CDR3 runs to 15 residues. CDR3 sequence (DNA): TGTGCCAGCAGCCAAGGGGGACACCCCTACAATGAGCAGTTCTTC. It translates to CASSQGGHPYNEQFF.

The genes are TRBV4-2 and TRBJ1-5; TRBD1 is a possible D gene (6 bases). Trimming took 1 base from V and 0 from J, leaving 10 bases between them. Germline CDR1 is LGHNA and CDR2 is YNFKEQ. This CDR3 is 16 amino acids long. CDR3 in DNA: TGTGCCAGCAGCCAAGGGGGGCTCGATAGCAATCAGCCCCAGCATTTT. It is translated as CASSQGGLDSNQPQHF.

V gene TRBV19 combines with J gene TRBJ1-2; 8 positions match TRBD1. Germline trimming cut 3 bases from V and 8 bases from J; bases unmatched to any gene: 5. This CDR3 region has 13 residues. Germline V lookup: CDR1 LNHDA, CDR2 SQIVND (reference sequence). This CDR3 reads CASSMQGARGYTF. The CDR3 DNA is TGTGCCAGTAGTATGCAGGGGGCGCGGGGCTACACCTTC.

The chain carries TRBV24-1 and TRBJ1-5; no firm D call. Germline lookup yields CDR1 KGHDR and CDR2 SFDVKD. The CDR3 extends over 17 amino acids. Deletions cut 4 bases from V and 8 bases from J, with 23 bases between. CDR3: CATSESVQALYQEPQHF. Here the CDR3 DNA reads TGTGCCACCAGTGAATCGGTCCAAGCCCTCTACCAGGAGCCCCAGCATTTT.

The chain couples TRBV30 to TRBJ1-4, with a possible D match to TRBD1 (6 bases). Germline V lookup: CDR1 GTSNPN, CDR2 SVGIG (reference sequence). The ends were cut back, 4 bases at V and 7 bases at J, with 13 bases in the middle. The CDR3 runs 13 residues. Here the CDR3 reads CAWTQGMAEKLFF. The CDR3, as DNA: TGTGCCTGGACGCAGGGGATGGCTGAAAAACTGTTTTTT.

The chain carries TRBV2 and TRBJ1-6; D gene ambiguous. CDR3 size: 14 residues. CDR1 and CDR2 from the germline V gene are SNHLY and FYNNEI. V lost 7 bases and J lost 8, with 15 bases in between. The CDR3 sequence: CASKSWQGDSPLHF. The CDR3 bases are TGTGCCAGCAAGTCCTGGCAAGGAGATTCACCCCTCCACTTT.

The table lists this clone with a count of one. The J gene is TRBJ2-7, the V gene TRBV5-4; D perhaps matches TRBD1 (8 bases). CDR1 and CDR2 from the germline V gene are SGHNT and YYREEE (reference sequence). V was cut by 1 base and J by 2 bases, with 19 bases left in between. CDR3 length: 17 residues. CDR3 sequence: CASSLKTGVAGTYEQYF. The DNA for the CDR3 is TGTGCCAGCAGCTTGAAGACAGGGGTAGCGGGTACCTACGAGCAGTACTTC.

V usage is TRBV5-6 and J usage is TRBJ1-5; 10 bases are shared with TRBD1. CDR3 size: 15 residues. Germline V lookup: CDR1 SGHDT, CDR2 YYEEEE. V gave up 3 bases and J gave up 4 bases; unmatched junction bases: 4. As DNA, the CDR3 is TGTGCCAGCAGCTCCTCGGACAGGGGGAATCAGCCCCAGCATTTT. Protein sequence: CASSSSDRGNQPQHF.

V gene TRBV29-1 combines with J gene TRBJ2-1, with 8 nucleotides matching TRBD1. V was pared by 7 bases and J by 5 bases, with 4 bases of the junction left unmatched. In germline, CDR1 is SQVTM, CDR2 ANQGSEA. This CDR3 contains 12 residues. The CDR3 region has the DNA TGCAGCGCGGACAGGGCTGACAATGAGCAGTTCTTC. Amino acid sequence: CSADRADNEQFF.

The chain joins TRBV5-1 to TRBJ1-3; possibly TRBD1 for D (5 bases). The germline V gene encodes CDR1 SGHRS and CDR2 YFSETQ. V shed 4 bases and J shed 4 bases, with 9 bases lying between them. The CDR3 consists of 13 residues. CDR3 sequence (DNA): TGCGCCAGCAGCACGACAGACGGAAACACCATATATTTT. This gives the protein CASSTTDGNTIYF. Looking up the rest from reference TRBV5-1 and TRBJ1-3 gives the full variable domain: KAGVTQTPRYLIKTRGQQVTLSCSPISGHRSVSWYQQTPGQGLQFLFEYFSETQRNKGNFPGRFSGRQFSNSRSEMNVSTLELGDSALYLCASSTTDGNTIYFGEGSWLTVV.

This clone was observed a single time. The chain employs TRBV28 and TRBJ1-2; D gene ambiguous. The germline V gene encodes CDR1 MDHEN and CDR2 SYDVKM. CDR3 length: 14 residues. Between the trimmed V and J ends, which lost 6 bases and 0 bases, there was a span of 11 bases. The CDR3 DNA is TGTGCCAGCAGCCCAGCCACAGCTAACTATGGCTACACCTTC. This gives the protein CASSPATANYGYTF.

The chain joins TRBV7-9 to TRBJ1-2, with D unresolved. V lost 4 bases, J lost 8 bases, and 11 bases lay in between. In germline, CDR1 is SEHNR, CDR2 FQNEAQ (reference sequence). This CDR3 spans 12 amino acids. The CDR3 protein is CASSSSLYGYTF. The CDR3 DNA is TGTGCCAGCAGCTCATCCCTATACGGCTACACCTTC.

CDR3 sequence reads: CASNPVGLAGHGEQFF. The DNA for the CDR3 is TGTGCCAGCAATCCCGTCGGGTTAGCGGGACACGGTGAGCAGTTCTTC. The chain links TRBV28 to TRBJ2-1; the match to TRBD2 covers 8 bases. The germline V gene encodes CDR1 MDHEN and CDR2 SYDVKM. The CDR3 totals 16 residues. Unmatched junction bases numbered 17, after V lost 7 bases and J lost 9 bases.